The clone carrying this T cell receptor beta chain has a single count. This CDR3 is built from 15 residues. With 2 bases clipped from V and 4 bases from J, the junction kept 8 bases outside the gene matches. Germline V gives CDR1 SGHRS, CDR2 YFSETQ. The sample belongs to a study of blood T cell repertoires in COVID-19. Study-wide background: Collection of acute and convalescent COVID-19 samples took place in the United States, Italy and Spain. Sample material is recorded as cDNA or gDNA derived from T cells, B-cell-depleted T cells, or PBMCs.

Per the authors' pipeline: Cell counts per sample came from amplifying reference gene primers. Method: immunoSEQ multiplex PCR; TCRdb's copy keeps in-frame clones and lacks some. From that table come the V and J calls and clone size; the DNA was used to work out D and trimming. The data show roughly 40,000 clones, 79% seen once. Sequenced: peripheral blood. This receptor was identified in a man in his sixties or seventies with acute or convalescent COVID-19. The gene calls are TRBV5-1 and TRBJ1-2, with 7 positions matching TRBD1. CDR3 nucleotide sequence: TGCGCCAGCAGCTTCTCGGAAGGGGGCAGCTATGGCTACACCTTC. This codes for CASSFSEGGSYGYTF. The whole variable domain, remainder taken from reference TRBV5-1 and TRBJ1-2, is KAGVTQTPRYLIKTRGQQVTLSCSPISGHRSVSWYQQTPGQGLQFLFEYFSETQRNKGNFPGRFSGRQFSNSRSEMNVSTLELGDSALYLCASSFSEGGSYGYTFGSGTRLTVV.